The clone carrying this T cell receptor beta chain appeared a single time. Antigen specificity is unknown. This sample was taken from a study of cytomegalovirus exposure and HLA in healthy donors. Study results and limitations: In a later analysis, DRB1 alleles had the most associated TCRs; HLA-C alleles the fewest.

PCR was performed using 60 Vbeta and 13 Jbeta primers. TCRdb's table, derived via immunoSEQ multiplex PCR, lists solely in-frame clones and lacks some. The data hold about 150,000 clones, with under 90% observed a single time. V trimming: 4 bases; J trimming: 6 bases; junction bases outside the gene matches: 2. Germline CDR1 reads SGHRS; CDR2 reads YFSETQ. The CDR3 consists of 13 residues. The TCR was taken from a boy under 10 years old in good health and CMV-seronegative. This chain uses TRBV5-1 with TRBJ1-3; 9 nucleotides align to TRBD1. Sequencing was done on a sample of PBMCs. Written as DNA, the CDR3 is TGCGCCAGCAGCCCACAGGGGGCAAACACCATATATTTT. It yields the protein CASSPQGANTIYF.